The 29 T cell receptor beta chains given below trace back to one sample, sequenced in a study of T cells in localized non-small cell lung cancer. Profiling relied on immunoSEQ multiplex PCR, and the TCRdb table lists in-frame clones only, not all of them. The sample carries some 1,900 clones, approximately 25% recorded once. The sample here was lung tumor tissue, taken before any cancer treatment. These receptors came from a woman aged 35 to 70 with stage I lung adenocarcinoma.

This clone has more than one count but fewer than ten. CDR3 residues: CASKQTHRRNTEAFF. The CDR3 region has the DNA TGTGCCAGTAAACAGACCCACCGGCGGAACACTGAAGCTTTCTTT. V gene TRBV19 combines with J gene TRBJ1-1, with D unresolved. Germline V gene lookup returns CDR1 LNHDA and CDR2 SQIVND (reference sequence). V was cut by 7 bases and J by 1 base, with 16 bases left in between. This CDR3 region has 15 residues.

V gene TRBV28 combines with J gene TRBJ2-2; 8 bases agree with TRBD1. Germline CDR1 MDHEN, CDR2 SYDVKM. The CDR3 is 16 amino acids. V lost 6 bases and J lost 4; bases outside the gene matches: 10. The CDR3 here is CASSSPRTGTTGELFF. CDR3 sequence (DNA): TGTGCCAGCAGCTCCCCCCGGACAGGGACCACCGGGGAGCTGTTTTTT.

This clone counts as medium-sized. The chain joins TRBV11-3 to TRBJ1-1; 10 bases line up with TRBD1. The CDR3 loop spans 16 amino acids. V dropped 5 bases and J dropped 3; count of bases not matched to a gene: 9. The V gene's germline CDR1 is SGHNT and CDR2 YENEEA. The chain's CDR3 is CASSPRDRGSYTEAFF. The CDR3 DNA follows: TGTGCCAGCAGCCCCAGGGACAGGGGTTCGTACACTGAAGCTTTCTTT. The full variable domain, completed using reference TRBV11-3 and TRBJ1-1, is EAGVVQSPRYKIIEKKQPVAFWCNPISGHNTLYWYLQNLGQGPELLIRYENEEAVDDSQLPKDRFSAERLKGVDSTLKIQPAELGDSAVYLCASSPRDRGSYTEAFFGQGTRLTVV.

This clone was counted a few times. The chain carries TRBV11-3 and TRBJ2-1; no firm D call. V lost 6 bases to trimming and J lost 0 bases, with 12 bases between them. The germline gives CDR1 SGHNT, CDR2 YENEEA. The CDR3 extends over 15 amino acids. The CDR3 coding sequence is TGTGCCAGCAGACATGGCGGTAACTCCTACAATGAGCAGTTCTTC. It is translated as CASRHGGNSYNEQFF.

This clone is labeled as medium-sized (0.01 to 0.1%). The chain couples TRBV6-8 to TRBJ2-5; tentatively, D is TRBD2 (6 bases). Trimming cost V 0 bases and J 5 bases, with 16 bases left between them. CDR1 and CDR2 from the germline V gene are MNHGY and SAAAGT. The CDR3 loop spans 16 amino acids. CDR3 sequence reads: CASSYSSLAGGETQYF. In nucleotides, the CDR3 is TGTGCCAGCAGTTACTCGTCACTAGCTGGGGGGGAGACCCAGTACTTC.

V is TRBV25-1 and J is TRBJ1-5; TRBD1 matches 9 bases. The CDR3 covers 15 residues. CDR1 and CDR2 from the germline V gene are MGHDK and SYGVNS. V was pared by 4 bases and J by 6 bases, with 7 bases of the junction left unmatched. CDR3 in amino acids: CASSGSGTGSQPQHF. In DNA form, the CDR3 reads TGTGCCAGCAGTGGCTCCGGGACAGGGAGTCAGCCCCAGCATTTT. Looking up the rest from reference TRBV25-1 and TRBJ1-5 gives the full variable domain: EADIYQTPRYLVIGTGKKITLECSQTMGHDKMYWYQQDPGMELHLIHYSYGVNSTEKGDLSSESTVSRIRTEHFPLTLESARPSHTSQYLCASSGSGTGSQPQHFGDGTRLSIL.

This clone counts as medium-sized. This rearrangement joins TRBV28 to TRBJ1-6; D ambiguous. Trimming took off 7 bases at V and 9 bases at J, with 19 bases between the two ends. Per the germline V gene, CDR1 is MDHEN and CDR2 is SYDVKM. The CDR3 totals 15 residues. CDR3 coding DNA: TGTGCCAGCACCCCCTTCGCGCTGCGAGGTTCACCCCTCCACTTT. Translated: CASTPFALRGSPLHF.

This clone was seen more than once but under ten times. The chain is built from TRBV19 and TRBJ1-3; D unresolved. The CDR3 sequence is 12 residues long. V was trimmed by 5 bases and J by 5 bases, leaving 7 bases between them. The germline V gene has CDR1 LNHDA and CDR2 SQIVND (reference sequence). CDR3 sequence (DNA): TGTGCCAGTAGTTTTCACAGAAACACCATATATTTT. It encodes CASSFHRNTIYF.

The chain employs TRBV6-8 and TRBJ1-4; maybe TRBD1 (6 bases). Trimming removed 6 bases from V and 4 bases from J, with 12 bases in between. The length of the CDR3 is 14 residues. Germline V lookup: CDR1 MNHGY, CDR2 SAAAGT. CDR3 sequence reads: CASREQGLNEKLFF. CDR3 bases: TGTGCCAGCAGGGAACAGGGACTTAATGAAAAACTGTTTTTT.

The chain has TRBV22-1 and TRBJ2-7. TRBV22-1 is listed as a pseudogene. This CDR3 comprises 12 residues. The CDR3 sequence is CASSLGSYEQYF. In DNA form, the CDR3 reads TGTGCCAGCAGTTTAGGAAGCTACGAGCAGTACTTC.

This clone is categorized as medium-sized. The chain uses TRBV28 and TRBJ2-1; TRBD2 matches 7 bases. V dropped 3 bases and J dropped 2; count of bases not matched to a gene: 13. The germline gives CDR1 MDHEN, CDR2 SYDVKM. The CDR3 extends over 18 amino acids. CDR3 in amino acids: CASSFPAYSGLAYNEQFF. In DNA, the CDR3 is TGTGCCAGCAGTTTCCCTGCCTATAGCGGGTTAGCCTACAATGAGCAGTTCTTC.

The CDR3 coding sequence is TGTGCCAGTAGTATAGTCGGGGGGAACACTGAAGCTTTCTTT. Translating gives CASSIVGGNTEAFF. The chain uses TRBV19 and TRBJ1-1; tentative D call: TRBD1 (5 bases). Germline values: CDR1 LNHDA, CDR2 SQIVND (reference sequence). The V gene lost 1 base and the J gene lost 1 base, with 7 bases spanning the gap. The CDR3 spans 14 residues.

The V gene is TRBV30, the J gene TRBJ1-1, with D maybe TRBD1 (5 bases). CDR1 is GTSNPN and CDR2 is SVGIG in the germline V gene (reference sequence). Trimming pared 6 bases from V and 0 bases from J, leaving 11 bases between. This CDR3 spans 13 amino acids. The CDR3 spells CACAPGMNTEAFF. The CDR3 bases are TGTGCCTGTGCTCCAGGGATGAACACTGAAGCTTTCTTT.

This clone was detected a few times. The V call is TRBV6-8, the J call TRBJ2-1; 12 nucleotides match TRBD2. The CDR3 has 16 amino acids. Germline assignment: CDR1 MNHGY and CDR2 SAAAGT. V dropped 2 bases and J dropped 9; count of bases not matched to a gene: 8. The CDR3 sequence is CASSYPASGGAGEQFF. CDR3 nucleotide sequence: TGTGCCAGCAGTTACCCCGCTAGCGGGGGGGCGGGTGAGCAGTTCTTC.

This clone was seen more than once but under ten times. The gene calls are TRBV28 and TRBJ2-2; D might be TRBD2 (5 bases). This CDR3 is 14 amino acids long. The germline gives CDR1 MDHEN, CDR2 SYDVKM. The germline V and J ends were trimmed by 8 bases and 1 base, with 11 bases remaining between them. The CDR3 is CASLAWRNTGELFF. The CDR3 bases are TGTGCCAGCTTAGCGTGGAGGAACACCGGGGAGCTGTTTTTT.

This clone is labeled medium-sized. This sequence joins TRBV11-3 and TRBJ2-2, with TRBD1 matching over 8 bases. Per germline, CDR1 SGHNT and CDR2 YENEEA. This CDR3 is 15 amino acids long. J lost 7 bases, V lost 3 bases, and 7 bases had no gene match. In DNA form, the CDR3 reads TGTGCCAGCAGCTTCCGCAGGGGGCAGGGCGGGGAGCTGTTTTTT. As protein: CASSFRRGQGGELFF.

The V gene is TRBV6-8, the J gene TRBJ2-7, with D unclear. This CDR3 is built from 14 residues. Germline V CDR1 and CDR2: MNHGY, SAAAGT. The V gene lost 6 bases and the J gene lost 3 bases, with 15 bases spanning the gap. The CDR3 DNA reads TGTGCCAGCAGACAGATATCCCCCCTCTACGAGCAGTACTTC. Protein product: CASRQISPLYEQYF.

Judged by abundance, this clone is large. The rearrangement uses TRBV30 and TRBJ1-1, with unresolved D. V was clipped by 3 bases and J by 0 bases, with 17 bases between them. This CDR3 has 16 residues. The germline gives CDR1 GTSNPN, CDR2 SVGIG (reference sequence). CDR3 amino acids: CAWRAGSMEMNTEAFF. For the CDR3, the DNA is TGTGCCTGGAGAGCTGGGTCGATGGAAATGAACACTGAAGCTTTCTTT.

V is TRBV19 and J is TRBJ1-3; a possible D gene is TRBD1 (5 bases). The V gene's germline CDR1 is LNHDA and CDR2 SQIVND (reference sequence). The CDR3 consists of 14 residues. Trimming removed 7 bases from V and 4 bases from J, with 14 bases in between. The CDR3 nucleotides are TGTGCCAGTACCCCGCTGGGGGTCGGAAACACCATATATTTT. It translates to CASTPLGVGNTIYF.

The chain joins TRBV19 to TRBJ1-1; 8 nucleotides match TRBD1. Germline V gene data show CDR1 as LNHDA and CDR2 as SQIVND (reference sequence). V lost 7 bases to trimming and J lost 4 bases; unmatched junction nucleotides: 8. This CDR3 comprises 14 residues. The CDR3 DNA is TGTGCCAGTACCCTAACAGGGGGAGGCACTGAAGCTTTCTTT. It encodes CASTLTGGGTEAFF.

Only a few counts were recorded for this clone. The rearrangement joins TRBV9 to TRBJ1-4, with TRBD1 matching over 11 bases. CDR1 is SGDLS, CDR2 YYNGEE, per germline. The V gene end was trimmed by 4 bases and the J gene end by 7 bases; junction bases not matched to a gene: 6. This CDR3 has 15 amino acids. The CDR3 sequence: CASSSSGTGGEKLFF. CDR3 DNA: TGTGCCAGCAGCTCTTCCGGGACAGGGGGTGAAAAACTGTTTTTT.

J is TRBJ2-2 and V is TRBV4-1, with D tentatively TRBD2 (6 bases). CDR3 length: 13 amino acids. V was trimmed by 3 bases and J by 7 bases, leaving 9 bases between them. The V gene's germline CDR1 is MGHRA and CDR2 YSYEKL. The CDR3 DNA follows: TGCGCCAGCAGCCAGCGGAGGGGCGGGGAGCTGTTTTTT. This gives the protein CASSQRRGGELFF.

This clone was picked up a small number of times. The J gene is TRBJ2-1, the V gene TRBV29-1, with 11 bases lining up with TRBD1. V lost 3 bases to trimming and J lost 8 bases; unmatched junction nucleotides: 6. The CDR3 runs 14 residues. The germline V gene has CDR1 SQVTM and CDR2 ANQGSEA. Here the CDR3 DNA reads TGCAGCGTTGAGGAGGGACAGGGGGGCGATGAGCAGTTCTTC. Its translation is CSVEEGQGGDEQFF.

The V gene is TRBV18, the J gene TRBJ2-2; the D is unclear. The ends were cut back, 2 bases at V and 5 bases at J, with 6 bases in the middle. CDR1 KGHSH and CDR2 LQKENI come from the germline V gene. The CDR3 length is 13 residues. CDR3 in amino acids: CASSPVQTGELFF. CDR3 DNA sequence: TGTGCCAGCTCACCAGTCCAGACCGGGGAGCTGTTTTTT.

Within the sample, this clone is medium-sized. The chain couples TRBV11-3 to TRBJ2-3, with TRBD2 matching over 8 bases. This CDR3 is 14 amino acids long. After removal of 4 bases from V and 6 bases from J, the junction contained 6 bases not matched to a gene. The germline gives CDR1 SGHNT, CDR2 YENEEA. CDR3 sequence (DNA): TGTGCCAGCAGCTCGAGCGGGGGATCGGATACGCAGTATTTT. It yields the protein CASSSSGGSDTQYF.

The J gene is TRBJ1-3, the V gene TRBV6-7, with TRBD1 matching 9 bases. TRBV6-7 qualifies as an ORF whose function is uncertain. The CDR3 sequence is 19 residues long. Trimming at V came to 4 bases and at J to 0 bases, leaving 13 bases not matched to a gene. The CDR3, as DNA: TGTGCCAGCAGTTCCCTGGACAGGGGTGTCCCCAGCTCTGGAAACACCATATATTTT. Residues: CASSSLDRGVPSSGNTIYF.

This clone is medium-sized by share. The chain links TRBV19 to TRBJ1-6; D uncertain. CDR3 length equals 15 residues. V lost 7 bases and J 7 bases, leaving 17 bases between the germline ends. CDR1 is LNHDA and CDR2 is SQIVND in the germline V gene (reference sequence). DNA of the CDR3: TGTGCCAGTACGCTGGCTGACGGAGACAATTCACCCCTCCACTTT. Protein: CASTLADGDNSPLHF. Variable domain in full (rest from reference TRBV19 and TRBJ1-6): DGGITQSPKYLFRKEGQNVTLSCEQNLNHDAMYWYRQDPGQGLRLIYYSQIVNDFQKGDIAEGYSVSREKKESFPLTVTSAQKNPTAFYLCASTLADGDNSPLHFGNGTRLTVT.

This clone was seen only a few times. This chain connects TRBV6-8 to TRBJ2-7, with TRBD2 as a possible D gene (5 bases). Deletions cut 6 bases from V and 6 bases from J, with 12 bases between. The CDR3 is 12 amino acids. The germline CDR1 and CDR2 sequences are MNHGY and SAAAGT. The CDR3, as DNA: TGTGCCAGCAGGGACTCGTTTCTCGAGCAGTACTTC. This translates into CASRDSFLEQYF.

The genes are TRBV15 and TRBJ1-6; D may be TRBD1 (5 bases). The CDR3 extends over 16 amino acids. Trimming removed 0 bases at V and 9 bases at J, with 15 bases between. CDR1 and CDR2 from the germline V gene are LNHNV and YYDKDF (reference sequence). The CDR3 region is CATSRDGTGGVSPLHF. In nucleotides, the CDR3 is TGTGCCACCAGCAGAGATGGGACGGGAGGAGTTTCACCCCTCCACTTT. Combining the CDR3 with reference TRBV15 and TRBJ1-6 gives the whole variable domain DAMVIQNPRYQVTQFGKPVTLSCSQTLNHNVMYWYQQKSSQAPKLLFHYYDKDFNNEADTPDNFQSRRPNTSFCFLDIRSPGLGDTAMYLCATSRDGTGGVSPLHFGNGTRLTVT.